This T cell receptor (beta chain) comes out of a study of CD8 T cells in Susac syndrome. Study-wide findings and caveats: An acknowledgment was made by the study that its TCR sequencing and HLA analysis involved relatively few individuals.

Notes on this clonotype: Its specificity is not known.

V lost 1 base, J lost 5 bases, and 14 bases lay in between. Germline loops: CDR1 DFQATT, CDR2 SNEGSKA (reference sequence). The CDR3 length is 14 residues. Sequencing of TCR beta was carried out in blood CD8+ and CD4+ T cells. TEMRA cells were FACS-enriched, unlike CD8+ and CD4+ T cells, which were negatively isolated. Random hexamers were used to reverse transcribe an amount of roughly 0.45 to 1 ug RNA. immunoSEQ multiplex PCR amplified TCR beta CDR3 across 54 Vbeta, 13 Jbeta. MiXCR, applied by TCRdb to the immunoSEQ multiplex PCR reads, yields one record per CDR3 protein. In the table there are tens of thousands of distinct CDR3 sequences, around nine tenths of which are singletons.

This TCR was recovered from a human donor with multiple sclerosis. Specimen: CD8+ T cells from PBMCs. This chain uses TRBV20-1 with TRBJ2-5; no reliable D call. In nucleotides, the CDR3 is TGCAGTGCTAGAGGGGTGGGCCTTGGGGAGACCCAGTACTTC. Its protein is CSARGVGLGETQYF.